This T cell receptor (beta chain) was recorded in a study of shared clonotypes between healthy human individuals. Whole-study context: The study drew on two women and a few men aged 18 to 49 as donors. Findings and caveats of the study: Shared clonotypes: about 5% naive CD4, under 4% naive CD8, less than 2.5% memory CD4, under 0.5% memory CD8.

Positive CCR7 selection of CD45RO-negative cells yielded the naive CD8 cells, and terminally differentiated effector memory CD45RA+ cells were excluded. All the donors were Caucasian adults who lived in Nashville, Tennessee. Comment on this clone: The antigen is not known.

Per germline, CDR1 SGDLS and CDR2 YYNGEE. The V gene end was trimmed by 3 bases and the J gene end by 1 base; junction bases not matched to a gene: 7. The CDR3 has 15 amino acids. The table came from immunoSEQ multiplex PCR; TCRdb's copy has only in-frame clones and leaves some out. This sample has approximately 600,000 clones, with 85% to 95% found just once. Sequencing input: naive CD8+ T cells sorted from blood. The TCR sequence derives from a woman aged 25 to 39 in good health. This chain joins TRBV9 and TRBJ2-7; 7 bases fit TRBD1. CDR3 coding DNA: TGTGCCAGCAGCGCAGGGGGTCCAGGTTCCTACGAGCAGTACTTC. Encoded protein: CASSAGGPGSYEQYF.